Below are 27 T cell receptor beta chains sequenced from a single sample in a study of T cells in Graves' hyperthyroidism and ophthalmopathy. Amplification of TCR beta CDR3 regions used RNA as the template. In the first-round RT-PCR of the TCR CDR3, the HTBI primer set was used. TCRdb re-derived calls from the multiplex PCR reads in MiXCR, one entry per CDR3 protein. The sample carries hundreds of thousands of distinct CDR3 sequences, roughly 13% recorded once. The sequenced sample consisted of blood. These receptor sequences come from a woman aged 40-49 years with Graves' ophthalmopathy.

This clonotype has ten or more counts. The genes are TRBV20-1 and TRBJ2-7, with D tentatively TRBD2 (6 bases). This CDR3 region has 14 residues. Germline V CDR1 and CDR2: DFQATT, SNEGSKA (reference sequence). V gave up 6 bases and J gave up 2 bases, with 17 bases separating them. CDR3: CSATPFGGAYEQYF. DNA of the CDR3: TGCAGTGCAACCCCTTTCGGGGGAGCCTACGAGCAGTACTTC.

This clonotype was found many times. The CDR3 loop is CASSQDASRLKETQYF. The DNA for the CDR3 is TGTGCCAGCAGCCAAGATGCTAGCCGTCTTAAAGAGACCCAGTACTTC. The chain joins TRBV3-1 to TRBJ2-5; tentative D call: TRBD2 (5 bases). Germline values: CDR1 LGHDT, CDR2 YNNKEL (reference sequence). This CDR3 has 16 amino acids. The ends were cut back, 0 bases at V and 3 bases at J, with 14 bases in the middle.

This clonotype showed up just a few times. The chain has TRBV29-1 and TRBJ1-1; D is ambiguous. The germline V gene has CDR1 SQVTM and CDR2 ANQGSEA. Trimming removed 5 bases from V and 0 bases from J, with 4 bases in between. The CDR3 runs to 11 residues. This CDR3 is CSVSMNTEAFF. The CDR3 coding sequence is TGCAGCGTTTCAATGAACACTGAAGCTTTCTTT.

The sample holds a few counts of this clonotype. V is TRBV19 and J is TRBJ1-5; 8 nucleotides agree with TRBD1. V was clipped by 7 bases and J by 5 bases; unmatched bases: 4. CDR1 is LNHDA, CDR2 SQIVND, per germline (reference sequence). This CDR3 is 13 amino acids long. The CDR3 coding sequence is TGTGCCAGTATGGACAGGGAACATCAGCCCCAGCATTTT. The encoded protein is CASMDREHQPQHF. Looking up the rest from reference TRBV19 and TRBJ1-5 gives the full variable domain: DGGITQSPKYLFRKEGQNVTLSCEQNLNHDAMYWYRQDPGQGLRLIYYSQIVNDFQKGDIAEGYSVSREKKESFPLTVTSAQKNPTAFYLCASMDREHQPQHFGDGTRLSIL.

Many counts were recorded for this clonotype. The V and J genes are TRBV24-1 and TRBJ2-7, with TRBD2 matching over 7 bases. This CDR3 region has 13 residues. Germline CDR1 reads KGHDR; CDR2 reads SFDVKD. V dropped 4 bases and J dropped 2; count of bases not matched to a gene: 1. CDR3 region: CATSEAGTYEQYF. In DNA form, the CDR3 reads TGTGCCACCAGTGAAGCGGGGACCTACGAGCAGTACTTC.

The rearrangement links TRBV28 to TRBJ2-3; TRBD2 matches 9 bases. Germline CDR1 MDHEN, CDR2 SYDVKM. V was pared by 5 bases and J by 3 bases, with 12 bases of the junction left unmatched. The CDR3 extends over 17 amino acids. Here the CDR3 DNA reads TGTGCCAGCAGTACGCGGGGGGGCCTTGGGTTGACAGATACGCAGTATTTT. Its protein product is CASSTRGGLGLTDTQYF.

The chain's CDR3 is CASSKRGGLTGELFF. The CDR3 coding sequence is TGTGCCAGCAGCAAGAGAGGGGGATTGACCGGGGAGCTGTTTTTT. The gene calls are TRBV9 and TRBJ2-2, with a tentative D call TRBD1 (6 bases). Trimming stripped 4 bases from V and 5 bases from J, with 15 bases between. Germline CDR1 and CDR2: SGDLS and YYNGEE. The CDR3 extends over 15 amino acids.

This clonotype was seen at least ten times. V gene TRBV16 combines with J gene TRBJ1-2; no definite D call. Germline CDR1 and CDR2: KGHSY and FQNENV. CDR3 size: 16 residues. Trimming removed 1 base at V and 1 base at J, with 13 bases between. CDR3 protein: CASSQWGPTVNYGYTF. CDR3 nucleotides: TGTGCCAGCAGCCAATGGGGTCCGACGGTTAACTATGGCTACACCTTC.

CDR3 DNA sequence: TGCGCCAGCAGCTTGATCGGTAGCGGGGGAGGGAAGACCCAGTACTTC. It yields the protein CASSLIGSGGGKTQYF. The chain recombines TRBV5-1 with TRBJ2-5; 9 nucleotides align to TRBD2. The CDR3 length is 16 residues. Germline values: CDR1 SGHRS, CDR2 YFSETQ. The V gene end was trimmed by 1 base and the J gene end by 6 bases; junction bases not matched to a gene: 10.

This clonotype was recorded at least ten times. This sequence joins TRBV11-3 and TRBJ2-3; TRBD2 is a possible D gene (7 bases). Trimming stripped 8 bases from V and 5 bases from J, with 17 bases between. The CDR3 runs to 14 residues. Germline CDR1 reads SGHNT; CDR2 reads YENEEA. DNA of the CDR3: TGTGCCAGCTCCTGGGGGGGCTACGGAGATACGCAGTATTTT. Translation gives CASSWGGYGDTQYF.

In its sample, this clonotype was seen a few times. At one of its ends the junction is not consistent with the germline gene, which may arise from a read error. The chain joins TRBV4-1 to TRBJ1-1; D is unresolved. The CDR3 runs 14 residues. From germline, CDR1 is MGHRA and CDR2 YSYEKL. The CDR3 DNA reads TGCGCCAGCAGCCACTTAATTGCGAACAGTGAAGCTTTCTTT. Translation: CASSHLIANSEAFF.

In this sample, this clonotype turned up a few times. The rearrangement uses TRBV20-1 and TRBJ2-1; TRBD2 aligns across 11 bases. Germline lookup yields CDR1 DFQATT and CDR2 SNEGSKA (reference sequence). This CDR3 is built from 15 residues. V trimming: 8 bases; J trimming: 10 bases; junction bases outside the gene matches: 16. As DNA, the CDR3 is TGCAGTCACGCAGGGACTAGCGGAAAAATGCGGGAGCAGTTCTTC. This sequence encodes CSHAGTSGKMREQFF.

In its sample, this clonotype was seen a few times. V is TRBV3-1 and J is TRBJ1-6; the D is unclear. CDR3 length equals 15 residues. Trimming pared 7 bases from V and 7 bases from J, leaving 17 bases between. CDR1 and CDR2 from the germline V gene are LGHDT and YNNKEL (reference sequence). Here the CDR3 reads CASTPKPVGNSPLHF. CDR3 sequence (DNA): TGTGCCAGCACCCCTAAGCCGGTGGGAAATTCACCCCTCCACTTT.

This clonotype has a count of ten or more. The chain uses TRBV2 and TRBJ2-2; 15 nucleotides match TRBD2. Germline V lookup: CDR1 SNHLY, CDR2 FYNNEI. Trimming removed 11 bases from V and 6 bases from J; junction bases left unmatched: 4. The CDR3 covers 14 residues. The CDR3 sequence: CAGRTSGRAGELFF. The CDR3, as DNA: TGTGCCGGACGGACTAGCGGGAGGGCCGGGGAGCTGTTTTTT.

There are many counts of this clonotype. The V gene is TRBV11-2, the J gene TRBJ2-3; TRBD2 matches at 8 bases. The CDR3 consists of 17 residues. The V segment lost 1 base and the J segment 5 bases; nucleotides outside the gene matches: 11. CDR1 SGHAT and CDR2 FQNNGV come from the germline V gene. The CDR3 protein is CASSLVGGSAGVDTQYF. The DNA for the CDR3 is TGTGCCAGCAGCTTAGTAGGAGGATCAGCGGGAGTAGATACGCAGTATTTT.

This clonotype was seen at least ten times. The rearrangement links TRBV6-1 to TRBJ1-5; D ambiguous. Germline values: CDR1 MNHNS, CDR2 SASEGT. The CDR3 contains 8 residues. The V and J ends lost 6 bases and 16 bases respectively, with 7 bases between them. The CDR3 bases are TGTGCCAGCAGGACGTTCCATTTT. It yields the protein CASRTFHF.

This clonotype appeared many times. The chain is built from TRBV6-1 and TRBJ1-1; no clear D. V dropped 10 bases and J dropped 4 bases, with 22 bases sitting between them. This CDR3 has 15 amino acids. From germline, CDR1 is MNHNS and CDR2 SASEGT. The CDR3 spells CATTWVGVEGTEAFF. CDR3 coding DNA: TGTGCCACCACCTGGGTCGGGGTTGAGGGCACTGAAGCTTTCTTT.

The J gene is TRBJ1-1, the V gene TRBV4-1; possible D gene TRBD1, 5 bases. CDR1 is MGHRA, CDR2 YSYEKL, per germline. The CDR3 has 15 residues. V lost 1 base and J 0 bases, leaving 9 bases between the germline ends. This chain's CDR3 is CASSQGGRVNTEAFF. CDR3 DNA sequence: TGCGCCAGCAGCCAAGGGGGCAGGGTGAACACTGAAGCTTTCTTT.

This clonotype was seen ten or more times. The chain has TRBV11-2 and TRBJ2-7, with D possibly matching TRBD1 (6 bases). Germline CDR1 reads SGHAT; CDR2 reads FQNNGV. V lost 4 bases and J lost 1, with 17 bases in between. The CDR3 is 16 residues long. Written as DNA, the CDR3 is TGTGCCAGCAGCTCCCCTGGTAGGACAGCTTCCTACGAGCAGTACTTC. Its translation is CASSSPGRTASYEQYF. The entire variable domain, with the rest obtained from reference TRBV11-2 and TRBJ2-7, is as follows: EAGVAQSPRYKIIEKRQSVAFWCNPISGHATLYWYQQILGQGPKLLIQFQNNGVVDDSQLPKDRFSAERLKGVDSTLKIQPAKLEDSAVYLCASSSPGRTASYEQYFGPGTRLTVT.

In its sample, this clonotype was seen a few times. V is TRBV7-9 and J is TRBJ2-7; 11 bases map to TRBD2. Germline trimming cut 6 bases from V and 5 bases from J; bases unmatched to any gene: 6. This CDR3 has 14 residues. CDR1 is SEHNR, CDR2 FQNEAQ, per germline (reference sequence). CDR3 loop: CASSVFSGGDEQYV. The CDR3 coding sequence is TGTGCCAGCAGTGTTTTTAGCGGGGGGGACGAGCAGTACGTC.

This clonotype was counted many times. The chain combines TRBV27 with TRBJ2-7, with D possibly being TRBD2 (6 bases). Germline V gene lookup returns CDR1 MNHEY and CDR2 SMNVEV (reference sequence). V was cut by 8 bases and J by 2 bases, with 13 bases left in between. CDR3 size: 13 residues. The CDR3 nucleotides are TGTGCCAGCGGGGGACTGCCACCCTACGAGCAGTACTTC. Translated, it gives CASGGLPPYEQYF.

This clonotype was counted many times. V and J are TRBV27 and TRBJ1-2; 7 bases agree with TRBD1. The CDR3 is 15 residues long. From germline, CDR1 is MNHEY and CDR2 SMNVEV (reference sequence). V dropped 4 bases and J dropped 3; count of bases not matched to a gene: 8. CDR3 nucleotides: TGTGCCAGCAGTTCCCTCCGAGACAGGGACTATGGCTACACCTTC. Translating gives CASSSLRDRDYGYTF.

This clonotype was seen ten or more times. The rearrangement uses TRBV28 and TRBJ1-6; D unresolved. This CDR3 spans 16 amino acids. Trimming pared 5 bases from V and 3 bases from J, leaving 14 bases between. The germline gives CDR1 MDHEN, CDR2 SYDVKM. The CDR3 sequence is CASSPRTGLYNSPLHF. DNA for the CDR3: TGTGCCAGCAGTCCCCGCACCGGGCTCTATAATTCACCCCTCCACTTT.

The sample holds many counts of this clonotype. CDR3 in amino acids: CASKPGLAGVNQLTDTQYF. The CDR3 nucleotides read TGTGCCAGCAAACCGGGACTAGCGGGAGTGAACCAGCTCACAGATACGCAGTATTTT. V is TRBV6-1 and J is TRBJ2-3; 14 positions agree with TRBD2. The length of the CDR3 is 19 residues. Germline V lookup: CDR1 MNHNS, CDR2 SASEGT. The ends lost 7 bases at V and 2 bases at J; junction bases unmatched: 14.

V and J are TRBV5-1 and TRBJ1-1, with D unclear. Germline V gene sequence: CDR1 SGHRS, CDR2 YFSETQ. V dropped 0 bases and J dropped 2 bases, with 8 bases sitting between them. CDR3 size: 14 residues. The CDR3 coding sequence is TGCGCCAGCAGCTTGGTACCGGATAACACTGAAGCTTTCTTT. As protein: CASSLVPDNTEAFF.

This clonotype was observed at least ten times. The V and J genes are TRBV28 and TRBJ2-7; 7 bases line up with TRBD1. After removal of 5 bases from V and 1 base from J, the junction contained 8 bases not matched to a gene. There are 15 residues in the CDR3. Per the germline V gene, CDR1 is MDHEN and CDR2 is SYDVKM. CDR3 sequence (DNA): TGTGCCAGCAGTCGCTCGAGGACAGGATCCTACGAGCAGTACTTC. Translated: CASSRSRTGSYEQYF.

This clonotype has more than one count but fewer than ten. One end of the junction is discordant with germline, which a read error may explain. This chain uses TRBV2 with TRBJ1-4; D is unclear. The CDR3 is 15 amino acids. CDR1 is SNHLY and CDR2 is FYNNEI in the germline V gene. CDR3 sequence reads: CASSELRATNEKPFF. The CDR3 DNA is TGTGCCAGCAGTGAATTAAGAGCAACTAATGAAAAACCGTTTTTT.